These T cell receptor beta chains were read from a single sample in a study of T cell responses to AZD1222 COVID-19 vaccine. Assay: immunoSEQ multiplex PCR; the TCRdb copy retains only in-frame clones and omits some. The sample holds 120,000 or so clones; 92% are singletons and the top ten take about 1.1%. Sequences were derived from peripheral blood, sampled on day 0 of AZD1222 vaccination. These TCRs come from an adult in good health. Both conserved end residues are part of each CDR3. The D gene is left open where the match is weak. Size values are once, few and many counts, or a class for expanded clones, and some rows have none.

V gene: TRBV5-1; J gene: TRBJ2-7; D gene: .; clone size: .; CDR3 DNA: TGCGCCAGCAGCATCATCACCGGGAGCTACGAGCAGTACTTC; CDR3 protein: CASSIITGSYEQYF
V gene: TRBV27; J gene: TRBJ1-2; D gene: TRBD1; clone size: .; CDR3 DNA: TGTGCCAGCAGAGGTTCCGGGACAGGGGTTAGGTATGGCTACACCTTC; CDR3 protein: CASRGSGTGVRYGYTF
V gene: TRBV6-5; J gene: TRBJ2-1; D gene: .; clone size: .; CDR3 DNA: TGTGCCAGCAGTTACTCAGGGCAGGTTGCGAATGAGCAGTTCTTC; CDR3 protein: CASSYSGQVANEQFF
V gene: TRBV4-2; J gene: TRBJ2-7; D gene: .; clone size: .; CDR3 DNA: TGTGCCAGCAGCCAAGCGATTACCTACGAGCAGTACTTC; CDR3 protein: CASSQAITYEQYF
V gene: TRBV7-3; J gene: TRBJ2-1; D gene: TRBD2; clone size: .; CDR3 DNA: TGTGCCAGCAGCCCAAGGAGGGGAGGGGCCAATGAGCAGTTCTTC; CDR3 protein: CASSPRRGGANEQFF
V gene: TRBV6-5; J gene: TRBJ2-3; D gene: .; clone size: once; CDR3 DNA: TGTGCCAGCAGTTGGACTAGCACAGATACGCAGTATTTT; CDR3 protein: CASSWTSTDTQYF
V gene: TRBV7-9; J gene: TRBJ1-5; D gene: .; clone size: .; CDR3 DNA: TGTGCCAGCAGCCCCGACCTTAGCAATCAGCCCCAGCATTTT; CDR3 protein: CASSPDLSNQPQHF
V gene: TRBV19; J gene: TRBJ2-5; D gene: TRBD1; clone size: .; CDR3 DNA: TGTGCCAGTAGCCGCGGGACAGGGGTTCAAGAGACCCAGTACTTC; CDR3 protein: CASSRGTGVQETQYF
V gene: TRBV6-5; J gene: TRBJ1-3; D gene: .; clone size: .; CDR3 DNA: TGTGCCAGCAGCTTACAGGGCCCCTCTGGAAACACCATATATTTT; CDR3 protein: CASSLQGPSGNTIYF
V gene: TRBV5-1; J gene: TRBJ2-5; D gene: .; clone size: .; CDR3 DNA: TGCGCCAGCCGGACTCAAGCACTTTTCCAAGAGACCCAGTACTTC; CDR3 protein: CASRTQALFQETQYF
V gene: TRBV6-5; J gene: TRBJ2-7; D gene: TRBD2; clone size: .; CDR3 DNA: TGTGCCAGCAATTGGGAGGGGAGCCGGTACTTC; CDR3 protein: CASNWEGSRYF
V gene: TRBV4-1; J gene: TRBJ1-4; D gene: .; clone size: .; CDR3 DNA: TGCGCCAGCAGCCAACGACAGGTTTTTAATGAAAAACTGTTTTTT; CDR3 protein: CASSQRQVFNEKLFF
V gene: TRBV5-1; J gene: TRBJ2-3; D gene: TRBD1; clone size: .; CDR3 DNA: TGCGCCAGCAGCGGACAGGGGGTTAGCACAGATACGCAGTATTTT; CDR3 protein: CASSGQGVSTDTQYF
V gene: TRBV28; J gene: TRBJ2-7; D gene: .; clone size: .; CDR3 DNA: TGTGCCAGCAGTTTACGCTACAGGGCCCTAAGCTCCTACGAGCAGTACTTC; CDR3 protein: CASSLRYRALSSYEQYF
V gene: TRBV28; J gene: TRBJ2-7; D gene: .; clone size: .; CDR3 DNA: TGTGCCAGCAGCCCCTGGGAGAGGGATGGCGAGCAGTACTTC; CDR3 protein: CASSPWERDGEQYF
V gene: TRBV3-1/TRBV3-2; J gene: TRBJ1-5; D gene: TRBD1; clone size: .; CDR3 DNA: TGTGCCAGCGGAAATTCGGGACAGGGGGCCGGCGGCAATCAGCCCCAGCATTTT; CDR3 protein: CASGNSGQGAGGNQPQHF
V gene: TRBV29-1; J gene: TRBJ2-3; D gene: .; clone size: .; CDR3 DNA: TGCAGCGTACAGGGATACAACACAGATACGCAGTATTTT; CDR3 protein: CSVQGYNTDTQYF
V gene: TRBV11-2; J gene: TRBJ2-7; D gene: .; clone size: .; CDR3 DNA: TGTGCCAGCAGCTACGGACAAGGGGACGAGCAGTACTTC; CDR3 protein: CASSYGQGDEQYF
V gene: TRBV7-9; J gene: TRBJ1-1; D gene: TRBD1; clone size: .; CDR3 DNA: TGTGCCAGCAGCCCGGGACAGCGTAACACTGAAGCTTTCTTT; CDR3 protein: CASSPGQRNTEAFF
V gene: TRBV5-4; J gene: TRBJ2-7; D gene: .; clone size: .; CDR3 DNA: TGTGCCAGCAGCTTAGATGAGGGCTACGAGCAGTACTTC; CDR3 protein: CASSLDEGYEQYF
V gene: TRBV5-1; J gene: TRBJ1-5; D gene: .; clone size: .; CDR3 DNA: TGCGCCAGCAGCTTGGCGTCGGTTGTTGTTATTGTGTGTGGCAATCAGCCCCAGCATTTT; CDR3 protein: CASSLASVVVIVCGNQPQHF
V gene: TRBV2; J gene: TRBJ2-3; D gene: .; clone size: .; CDR3 DNA: TGTGCCAGCAGTGAATACGAGTCTAGGGCAGATACGCAGTATTTT; CDR3 protein: CASSEYESRADTQYF
V gene: TRBV28; J gene: TRBJ2-1; D gene: TRBD2; clone size: .; CDR3 DNA: TGTGCCAGCAGTTATCGCGTCAATCTGGCGGGAGGCCTGGACAATGAGCAGTTCTTC; CDR3 protein: CASSYRVNLAGGLDNEQFF
V gene: TRBV2; J gene: TRBJ2-3; D gene: .; clone size: .; CDR3 DNA: TGTGCCAGCCCGGACTGGAGCACAGATACGCAGTATTTT; CDR3 protein: CASPDWSTDTQYF
V gene: TRBV11-2; J gene: TRBJ2-1; D gene: TRBD2; clone size: .; CDR3 DNA: TGTGCCAGCAGCTGGGGGGGGTCATGGGAGCAGTTCTTC; CDR3 protein: CASSWGGSWEQFF
V gene: TRBV3-1/TRBV3-2; J gene: TRBJ2-7; D gene: .; clone size: .; CDR3 DNA: TGTGCCAGCAGCCAAGATGGTCTGGGCGAGCAGTACTTC; CDR3 protein: CASSQDGLGEQYF
V gene: TRBV10-3; J gene: TRBJ1-1; D gene: .; clone size: .; CDR3 DNA: TGTGCCATCAAGTTCGGGGATATGAACACTGAAGCTTTCTTT; CDR3 protein: CAIKFGDMNTEAFF
V gene: TRBV2; J gene: TRBJ2-1; D gene: .; clone size: .; CDR3 DNA: TGTGCCAGCATTCGGAGTGGGTCCTACAATGAGCAGTTCTTC; CDR3 protein: CASIRSGSYNEQFF
V gene: TRBV5-5; J gene: TRBJ2-4; D gene: .; clone size: .; CDR3 DNA: TGTGCCAGCAGCTTGACGTTAATAGCCAAAAACATTCAGTACTTC; CDR3 protein: CASSLTLIAKNIQYF
V gene: TRBV9; J gene: TRBJ2-3; D gene: .; clone size: .; CDR3 DNA: TGTGCCAGCAGCACCCTCTCCACAGATACGCAGTATTTT; CDR3 protein: CASSTLSTDTQYF
V gene: TRBV7-9; J gene: TRBJ2-7; D gene: .; clone size: once; CDR3 DNA: TGTGCCAGCTCCCTTCTAAGGGGGGCGGACTACGAGCAGTACTTC; CDR3 protein: CASSLLRGADYEQYF
V gene: TRBV2; J gene: TRBJ1-2; D gene: TRBD1; clone size: .; CDR3 DNA: TGTGCCAGCAGGAGGGGGCAGGTGATTGGCTACACCTTC; CDR3 protein: CASRRGQVIGYTF
V gene: TRBV5-1; J gene: TRBJ2-1; D gene: TRBD2; clone size: .; CDR3 DNA: TGCGCCAGTCAAACTAGCGGATCCTACAATGAGCAGTTCTTC; CDR3 protein: CASQTSGSYNEQFF
V gene: TRBV10-3; J gene: TRBJ2-1; D gene: TRBD2; clone size: .; CDR3 DNA: TGTGCCAGCGTAGCGGGAGCCGGGAATGAGCAGTTCTTC; CDR3 protein: CASVAGAGNEQFF
V gene: TRBV6-5; J gene: TRBJ2-1; D gene: TRBD2; clone size: .; CDR3 DNA: TGTGCCAGCAGTTACAGGTCGGGAGGGGCCTACAATGAGCAGTTCTTC; CDR3 protein: CASSYRSGGAYNEQFF
V gene: TRBV30; J gene: TRBJ1-5; D gene: TRBD1; clone size: .; CDR3 DNA: TGTGCCTGGAGTGGACAGACAGGGGGGTATAGCAATCAGCCCCAGCATTTT; CDR3 protein: CAWSGQTGGYSNQPQHF
V gene: TRBV6-5; J gene: TRBJ2-1; D gene: TRBD2; clone size: few; CDR3 DNA: TGTGCCAGCAGGCCAAGACTAGCGGGACCGAATGAGCAGTTCTTC; CDR3 protein: CASRPRLAGPNEQFF